The source of this T cell receptor (beta chain) is a study of blood T cell repertoires in COVID-19. Overall study context: The study drew acute and convalescent COVID-19 samples from the United States, Italy and Spain. From T cells, B-cell-depleted T cells, or PBMCs came the material, which was cDNA or gDNA.

As handled by the study authors: The authors estimated nucleated cell counts from reference gene primer amplification. Sequenced by immunoSEQ multiplex PCR; TCRdb stores in-frame clones only, minus some. The D gene and trimming were derived from the DNA, and the V and J assignments and clone size from that table. The top ten hold 8.5% to 10% of the sample, which has roughly 200,000 clones, around 76% seen once. This CDR3 contains 12 residues. Trimming pared 6 bases from V and 7 bases from J, leaving 16 bases between. The germline gives CDR1 SQVTM, CDR2 ANQGSEA. The receptor was isolated from a woman aged 50 to 65 with active or convalescent COVID-19. This rearrangement joins TRBV29-1 to TRBJ2-7; perhaps TRBD2 as D (6 bases). Material for sequencing was peripheral blood. This CDR3 is CSVGTASGEQYF. The DNA for the CDR3 is TGCAGCGTGGGGACTGCCTCAGGAGAGCAGTACTTC.